Presented here are 15 T cell receptor beta chains from one specimen sequenced in a study of Tregs in tolerant kidney transplant recipients. Recipients received nonmyeloablative bone marrow transplants from related graft donors, with transient mixed chimerism. Clones were read by immunoSEQ multiplex PCR, and TCRdb kept only the in-frame ones, dropping some. The sample comprises tens of thousands of clones, 90% to 95% of which are singletons, and roughly 15% rests with the top ten. This specimen consisted of CD8+ T cells from blood (PBMCs), obtained 24 months after the transplant. These TCRs come from a human patient who received a combined kidney and bone marrow transplant. The graft donor may have contributed some T cells.

The CDR3 loop is CASSDLLPYEQYF. DNA for the CDR3: TGTGCCAGCAGTGACCTACTACCTTACGAGCAGTACTTC. This chain uses TRBV25-1 with TRBJ2-5; D ambiguous. TRBJ2-7 matches the DNA end more closely, so the J call is doubtful. In germline, CDR1 is MGHDK, CDR2 SYGVNS. The CDR3 spans 13 residues.

The CDR3 loop is CASSDRGPKRRDYQPQHF. In DNA, the CDR3 is TGTGCCAGCAGTGACAGGGGGCCGAAACGAAGAGACTATCAGCCCCAGCATTTT. The V gene is TRBV6-4, the J gene TRBJ1-5; 7 nucleotides match TRBD1. Germline lookup yields CDR1 MRHNA and CDR2 SNTAGT. J lost 5 bases, V lost 2 bases, and 15 bases had no gene match. CDR3 length: 18 residues.

The rearrangement joins TRBV2 to TRBJ2-1; TRBD2 aligns across 9 bases. Per germline, CDR1 SNHLY and CDR2 FYNNEI. The CDR3 consists of 18 residues. After removal of 7 bases from V and 3 bases from J, the junction contained 16 bases not matched to a gene. The CDR3 DNA sequence: TGTGCCAGCATCAACAGTAGCGGGAGCCTTCGGGGCTACAATGAGCAGTTCTTC. The encoded protein is CASINSSGSLRGYNEQFF.

This clone was counted a few times. The chain employs TRBV19 and TRBJ2-7; a possible D gene is TRBD1 (6 bases). The CDR3 is made up of 14 amino acids. Germline assignment: CDR1 LNHDA and CDR2 SQIVND (reference sequence). Deletions cut 4 bases from V and 5 bases from J, with 15 bases between. The CDR3 loop reads CASSTKQTGNEQYF. For the CDR3, the DNA is TGTGCCAGTAGTACGAAACAAACAGGGAACGAGCAGTACTTC.

This chain joins TRBV19 and TRBJ2-3; D not resolved. The length of the CDR3 is 15 residues. Trimming pared 0 bases from V and 2 bases from J, leaving 9 bases between. CDR1 and CDR2 (germline): LNHDA, SQIVND (reference sequence). The CDR3 nucleotides are TGTGCCAGTAGTATAGAATTACTCCCCACAGATACGCAGTATTTT. It codes for CASSIELLPTDTQYF.

This clone appeared a single time. The J gene is TRBJ2-2, the V gene TRBV30; no definite D call. Germline V gene data show CDR1 as GTSNPN and CDR2 as SVGIG (reference sequence). Trimming shortened V by 0 bases and J by 6 bases, and 8 bases separated the two germline ends. The CDR3 has 13 residues. The CDR3 region has the DNA TGTGCCTGGAGTGTACATACAGCCGGGGAGCTGTTTTTT. It yields the protein CAWSVHTAGELFF.

The rearrangement joins TRBV5-6 to TRBJ1-1; D gene unclear. The germline gives CDR1 SGHDT, CDR2 YYEEEE. Trimming left V 0 bases short and J 5 bases short, with 8 bases between. The CDR3 covers 13 residues. The CDR3: CASSLARLTEAFF. CDR3 nucleotide sequence: TGTGCCAGCAGCTTGGCGCGTCTAACTGAAGCTTTCTTT.

This rearrangement joins TRBV4-3 to TRBJ2-1; 9 bases align to TRBD2. The CDR3 has 15 residues. Germline V lookup: CDR1 LGHNA, CDR2 YSLEER. V lost 0 bases and J lost 8; bases outside the gene matches: 5. The CDR3 reads CASSQDWASGDEQFF. The CDR3 nucleotides read TGCGCCAGCAGCCAAGATTGGGCTAGCGGGGATGAGCAGTTCTTC.

V is TRBV30 and J is TRBJ2-3, with D possibly matching TRBD1 (5 bases). The CDR3 spans 13 residues. V was clipped by 2 bases and J by 2 bases, with 8 bases between them. CDR1 and CDR2 from the germline V gene are GTSNPN and SVGIG (reference sequence). CDR3 nucleotides: TGTGCCTGGAGTAGACAGAACACAGATACGCAGTATTTT. Encoded protein: CAWSRQNTDTQYF.

V gene TRBV27 combines with J gene TRBJ1-2; D ambiguous. Trimming took 0 bases from V and 3 from J, leaving 11 bases between them. The germline V gene has CDR1 MNHEY and CDR2 SMNVEV (reference sequence). The CDR3 length is 15 residues. The CDR3 sequence is CASSLSVAGYYGYTF. DNA of the CDR3: TGTGCCAGCAGTTTATCGGTGGCGGGATACTATGGCTACACCTTC.

The J gene is TRBJ1-2, the V gene TRBV13, with no clear D. Deletions cut 7 bases from V and 0 bases from J, with 15 bases between. The CDR3 is 15 amino acids. Germline V gene data show CDR1 as PRHDT and CDR2 as FYEKMQ (reference sequence). Here the CDR3 reads CASTSSAEANYGYTF. As DNA, the CDR3 is TGTGCCAGCACCTCAAGTGCCGAGGCTAACTATGGCTACACCTTC.

This chain joins TRBV6-5 and TRBJ2-2; D perhaps matches TRBD2 (7 bases). The V end was cut by 3 bases, the J end by 4 bases, with 12 bases between. Germline V gene sequence: CDR1 MNHEY, CDR2 SVGAGI. This CDR3 spans 15 amino acids. CDR3 nucleotide sequence: TGTGCCAGCAGTTATGGGGGGGGCTTCACCGGGGAGCTGTTTTTT. This codes for CASSYGGGFTGELFF.

CDR3 DNA: TGTGCCAGCAGCTTTCCCAGGGGGCAGGGGCGCTTCGAGCAGTACTTC. Its protein is CASSFPRGQGRFEQYF. The rearrangement joins TRBV7-2 to TRBJ2-7; 8 nucleotides line up with TRBD1. CDR3 length: 16 amino acids. The V gene's germline CDR1 is SGHTA and CDR2 FQGNSA. Trimming removed 3 bases from V and 6 bases from J; junction bases left unmatched: 13.

This chain joins TRBV7-6 and TRBJ2-1; 9 bases map to TRBD2. V lost 1 base, J lost 9 bases, and 7 bases stayed unmatched. This CDR3 contains 15 residues. The germline CDR1 and CDR2 sequences are SGHVS and FNYEAQ. The CDR3 here is CASSLVVAGVGEQFF. As DNA, the CDR3 is TGTGCCAGCAGCTTAGTTGTAGCGGGAGTTGGTGAGCAGTTCTTC. The whole variable domain, remainder taken from reference TRBV7-6 and TRBJ2-1, is GAGVSQSPRYKVTKRGQDVALRCDPISGHVSLYWYRQALGQGPEFLTYFNYEAQQDKSGLPNDRFSAERPEGSISTLTIQRTEQRDSAMYRCASSLVVAGVGEQFFGPGTRLTVL.

This sequence joins TRBV5-6 and TRBJ2-7, with 10 bases identical to TRBD2. This CDR3 has 15 amino acids. The ends lost 4 bases at V and 0 bases at J; junction bases unmatched: 4. Per the germline V gene, CDR1 is SGHDT and CDR2 is YYEEEE. CDR3 region: CASSHTSGNSYEQYF. The CDR3 DNA reads as TGTGCCAGCAGCCATACTAGCGGGAACTCCTACGAGCAGTACTTC.